Reported below is one T cell receptor (beta chain). This clone was detected once. The antigen this receptor binds is unknown. Within one base of it there is no much larger clone, and no base qualities were kept. This entry is derived from a study of T cell responses to AZD1222 COVID-19 vaccine (dated by TCRdb to the early 2020s). In the study overall: AZD1222 recipients with second doses at about 4 weeks or about 12 weeks were pooled, because spike-specific TCR depth and breadth did not differ between schedules. A total of more than 230 trial participants underwent TCR sequencing, of whom some 200 had received two doses of AZD1222 and 26 had received two doses of the MenACWY control vaccine. Trial participants were enrolled by age into 18-55, 56-69 and 70-plus year subgroups, with around 140, 26 and 57 TCR-sequenced participants respectively.

The time point tag for this specimen amounts to: baseline before first vaccination. Vaccinee samples were obtained from the UK trials COV001 and COV002, which included a single-blind randomized controlled phase 2/3 trial of AZD1222 (ChAdOx1 nCoV-19) in healthy adults. Trial participant PBMC samples were collected at day 0 and day 28 after the second dose for TCRbeta chain sequencing. The germline V gene gives CDR1 as SGHVS and CDR2 as FQNEAQ. The CDR3 has 15 amino acids, counting the end cysteine and phenylalanine. Only CDR3 DNA remains: 45 bases, in frame from the first base. V loses 6 bases of germline sequence and J loses 3 bases, and the interval between the two ends is 15 bases. Study-wide findings and limitations: Most participants were white British and females outnumbered males, and the authors suggested that clonal diversity may have been underestimated. Spike-specific TCR breadth and depth rose significantly after two AZD1222 doses compared with day 0 and with MenACWY recipients. Conclusions about previously exposed vaccinees are limited, since just five to seven AZD1222 recipients were seropositive for SARS-CoV-2 at baseline. Because no day 14 peak-response samples were available, the repertoires could be characterized only after the peak T cell response. The 56-69-year group was small, and its depth increase did not reach significance, likely because of low power. The whole spike protein was spanned by vaccine-associated CD4 TCRs, and dominant responses were seen in regions 160-218 and 743-854. Nearly half of unique spike-specific TCRs reportedly recognized epitopes outside regions mutated in the B.1.351 and B.1.1.7 variants.

The CDR3 regions of human TCRbeta chains were subjected to immunosequencing. The authors processed their data as follows. Repertoire TCRs were matched against a reference library of SARS-CoV-2-specific TCRs generated with the MIRA antigen-specificity platform. Breadth was defined as the fraction of unique TCRs that were SARS-CoV-2-associated. Depth was defined as the fraction of total T cells that were SARS-CoV-2-associated. Each spike-specific TCR was assigned to its reactive spike region and to a CD4 or CD8 class using the MIRA data. Log10-transformed breadth and depth values were compared by one-way ANOVA with Sidak's multiple comparisons tests. Not all clones reach the TCRdb copy of this immuneACCESS table, which keeps in-frame sequences only. Checked studies attribute under half of the gap to unresolved V genes and leave the rest unexplained. V and J calls and clone size are as listed in that table; D and trimming were resolved from the DNA. The sample records about 120,000 clones, approximately 90% of which are singletons. 11% to 15% of the sample belongs to the ten largest clones.

The material was peripheral blood, obtained on day 0 of AZD1222 vaccination. The rearrangement combines TRBV7-8 with TRBJ2-1; the D gene remains uncertain. The receptor's source is an adult in good health. Here is the DNA: TGTGCCAGCAGACAAGGGCCCCCCGGCTACAATGAGCAGTTCTTC. Translated, this gives CASRQGPPGYNEQFF.